A selection of T cell receptor beta chains follows, all from one sample in a study of blood T cell repertoires in COVID-19. Repertoires were generated with immunoSEQ multiplex PCR, while TCRdb's copy carries only in-frame clones and drops some. The sample yields more than 250,000 clones, around 86% seen once. The material sequenced was peripheral blood. Every receptor here comes from a man in his fifties with active or convalescent COVID-19. Both conserved end residues are part of each CDR3. The order of the fields is clone size, V gene, J gene, D gene, CDR3 DNA, CDR3 protein. The D gene is left open where the match is weak. A row's size may be missing; if present it is once, few, many or a size class.

.	TRBV28	TRBJ1-4	TRBD1	TGTGCCACCTGGGGACAGGGAGGTGAAAAACTGTTTTTT	CATWGQGGEKLFF
.	TRBV2	TRBJ1-6	TRBD1	TGTGCCAGCAGTGAACTGGGACAGGGCGGTAATTCACCCCTCCACTTT	CASSELGQGGNSPLHF
.	TRBV19	TRBJ1-5	.	TGTGCCAGTACCAAGGGGGGGCGAGATCAGCCCCAGCATTTT	CASTKGGRDQPQHF
.	TRBV6-5	TRBJ2-2	.	TGTGCCAGCCGCCCGCCTACGATTACCGGGGAGCTGTTTTTT	CASRPPTITGELFF
.	TRBV10-3	TRBJ1-3	.	TGTGCCATCAGTGAGGATTTCTCAGGGCTTCGTGGAAACACCATATATTTT	CAISEDFSGLRGNTIYF
.	TRBV2	TRBJ2-1	TRBD1	TGTGCCAGCAATGATCCGGGACAGGGGTACAATGAGCAGTTCTTC	CASNDPGQGYNEQFF
.	TRBV7-9	TRBJ1-5	.	TGTGCCAGCAGCTTTAGCTATTATAGCAATCAGCCCCAGCATTTT	CASSFSYYSNQPQHF
.	TRBV5-1	TRBJ2-7	TRBD2	TGCGCCAGCAGCTTCGGGACTAGCAGAGCCTACGAGCAGTACTTC	CASSFGTSRAYEQYF
.	TRBV2	TRBJ1-5	.	TGTGCCAGCAGGGACAACACAGGCACGCCGTTGCATTTT	CASRDNTGTPLHF
.	TRBV7-9	TRBJ2-3	TRBD2	TGTGCCAGCAGCTTAGTTGCGGGGGCAGATACGCAGTATTTT	CASSLVAGADTQYF
.	TRBV10-3	TRBJ2-3	TRBD2	TGTGCCATCAGTGAGCCGGGACTAGCGGGTTCAGATACGCAGTATTTT	CAISEPGLAGSDTQYF
.	TRBV28	TRBJ2-7	TRBD2	TGTGCCAGCAGTGCGGGGGATTTGTACTTCTACGAGCAGTACTTC	CASSAGDLYFYEQYF
.	TRBV7-6	TRBJ2-3	TRBD1	TGTGCCAGCAGCTTAACGAGGGGGACAGATTCGCAGTATTTT	CASSLTRGTDSQYF
few	TRBV5-1	TRBJ1-2	TRBD1	TGCGCCAGCAGCCCCGGGGCAGGGGGGCCCTATGGCTACACCTTC	CASSPGAGGPYGYTF
.	TRBV10-3	TRBJ1-6	TRBD1	TGTGCCATCAGTGGACAGGGAGTGATTAATTCACCCCTCCACTTT	CAISGQGVINSPLHF
.	TRBV7-8	TRBJ2-2	.	TGTGCCAGCAGCACCCAGGATCCGAGACTAACCGGGGAGCTGTTTTTT	CASSTQDPRLTGELFF
.	TRBV15	TRBJ2-7	.	TGTGCCACCAGCAGCCGAACAGGGAGCTCCTACGAGCAGTACTTC	CATSSRTGSSYEQYF
.	TRBV10-2	TRBJ2-7	.	TGCGCCAGCAGTGACTTTGTCCACGAGCAGTACTTC	CASSDFVHEQYF
.	TRBV5-1	TRBJ2-7	TRBD2	TGCGCCAGCAGCTTGGATCCCGCGGGAGATGAGCAGTACTTC	CASSLDPAGDEQYF
.	TRBV11-2	TRBJ2-3	TRBD2	TGTGCCAGCAGCTTTGGGACTAGCGGGGTCTCAGATACGCAGTATTTT	CASSFGTSGVSDTQYF
.	TRBV19	TRBJ1-2	.	TGTGCCAGTATAAAGGATGTGGGCAGGGTGAACTATGGCTACACCTTC	CASIKDVGRVNYGYTF
few	TRBV5-5	TRBJ1-5	.	TGTGCCAGCAGCGAGGGCAATAGCAATCAGCCCCAGCATTTT	CASSEGNSNQPQHF
.	TRBV19	TRBJ2-1	.	TGTGCCAGTAGCTCTCCCGGGGGGCGCCCCGGGGAGCAGTTCTTC	CASSSPGGRPGEQFF
.	TRBV19	TRBJ1-2	.	TGTGCCAGTAGTGCAAACCTAGCCACGAACTATGGCTACACCTTC	CASSANLATNYGYTF
.	TRBV6-5	TRBJ1-4	TRBD1	TGTGCCAGCAGTTACGACAGGGGTGAAAAACTGTTTTTT	CASSYDRGEKLFF
.	TRBV6-4	TRBJ2-2	TRBD2	TGTGCCAGCAGTGAAGTTGGACTAGCGGGGGATTACACCGGGGAGCTGTTTTTT	CASSEVGLAGDYTGELFF
.	TRBV7-2	TRBJ2-3	.	TGTGCCAGCACCCTGGGTCTAGCAAATACAGATACGCAGTATTTT	CASTLGLANTDTQYF
.	TRBV7-2	TRBJ1-5	.	TGTGCCAGCAGCTTAGTACAGGGAAATCAGCCCCAGCATTTT	CASSLVQGNQPQHF
.	TRBV14	TRBJ1-1	.	TGTGCCAGCAGCCTAGACGATCTAGAAGCTTTCTTT	CASSLDDLEAFF
.	TRBV7-8	TRBJ1-5	.	TGTGCCAGCAGCTTAATGAGGGTTACGGGGGGTAATCAGCCCCAGCATTTT	CASSLMRVTGGNQPQHF
.	TRBV28	TRBJ2-2	.	TGTGCCAGCAGTTTCCCGGGACTGTTCACCGGGGAGCTGTTTTTT	CASSFPGLFTGELFF
.	TRBV24-1	TRBJ1-3	.	TGTGCCACCACTCTGAGGGGAAACACCATATATTTT	CATTLRGNTIYF
.	TRBV21-1	TRBJ2-5	.	TGTGCCAGCAGCAAAAGATCGGAGACTAGCGTGTTTATCCAAGAGACCCAGTACTTC	CASSKRSETSVFIQETQYF
.	TRBV7-3	TRBJ2-3	TRBD2	TGTGCCAGCAGCTTAAATCTCGCGGGAGGGGGAGATACGCAGTATTTT	CASSLNLAGGGDTQYF
.	TRBV19	TRBJ1-1	TRBD1	TGTGCCAGTAGTAGAAAGGACAGGGGAATGAACACTGAAGCTTTCTTT	CASSRKDRGMNTEAFF
.	TRBV30	TRBJ1-6	TRBD1	TGTGCCTGGAGTGTACCAGGGGGAAATTCACCCCTCCACTTT	CAWSVPGGNSPLHF
.	TRBV7-3	TRBJ2-1	TRBD2	TGTGCCAGCAGCCTCCAACTAGCGGCGTACAATGAGCAGTTCTTC	CASSLQLAAYNEQFF
.	TRBV7-9	TRBJ2-3	TRBD2	TGTGCCAGCAGTCTAGTGTGGACTAGCGGTCTCACAGATACGCAGTATTTT	CASSLVWTSGLTDTQYF
.	TRBV6-2/TRBV6-3	TRBJ1-6	TRBD1	TGTGCCAGCAGTGCCGGGACAGGGGTGGGGTCACCCCTCCACTTT	CASSAGTGVGSPLHF
few	TRBV7-9	TRBJ2-2	.	TGTGCCAGCAGCTTAGAGGTCAGGGTTACCGGGGAGCTGTTTTTT	CASSLEVRVTGELFF